This T cell receptor (beta chain) was observed in a study of memory CD4+ T cells and cytomegalovirus serostatus. Study at large: Of the healthy Belgian adults, fewer than 10 were CMV seropositive and approximately 24 seronegative.

With respect to this clone: Its target is unknown.

Single viable CD3+CD4+CD8-CD45RO+ cells were sorted as the memory CD4+ T cells. Positive selection with CD4 microbeads enriched total CD4+ T cells. Germline CDR1 reads SGHRS; CDR2 reads YFSETQ. V gave up 0 bases and J gave up 0 bases, with 7 bases separating them. The CDR3 is 15 residues long. The table came from immunoSEQ multiplex PCR; TCRdb's copy has only in-frame clones and leaves some out. Of more than 45,000 clones detected, over 65% appear once; the ten largest clones hold under 0.65%. Study conclusions and caveats: CMV serostatus prediction reached median AUC 0.95, or 0.91 with US-trained model. About 40% of the roughly 150 known CMV-associated TCRbeta sequences appeared in CD4+ memory.

The chain is built from TRBV5-1 and TRBJ1-5; D is possibly TRBD1 (5 bases). The clonotype comes from an adult in good health and CMV-seronegative. The sequenced sample consisted of memory CD4+ T cells from blood. The CDR3 protein is CASSLAGDSNQPQHF. For the CDR3, the DNA is TGCGCCAGCAGCTTGGCGGGGGATAGCAATCAGCCCCAGCATTTT. Drawing the rest from reference TRBV5-1 and TRBJ1-5, the complete variable domain is KAGVTQTPRYLIKTRGQQVTLSCSPISGHRSVSWYQQTPGQGLQFLFEYFSETQRNKGNFPGRFSGRQFSNSRSEMNVSTLELGDSALYLCASSLAGDSNQPQHFGDGTRLSIL.